What follows are 27 T cell receptor beta chains derived from one specimen sequenced in a study of CD8 T cells in Susac syndrome. Random hexamers were used to reverse transcribe the RNA input (about 0.5 to 1 ug). Using its own MiXCR run on the immunoSEQ multiplex PCR reads, TCRdb lists one record per CDR3 protein. The repertoire consists of fewer than 200,000 distinct CDR3 sequences, with roughly 95% occurring once and the leading ten covering approximately 0.098%. The sequenced sample was CD4+ T cells from PBMCs. These receptors all stem from a human donor in good health.

The table lists this clonotype with a count of one. The rearrangement links TRBV4-1 to TRBJ1-4, with D unresolved. The CDR3 covers 15 residues. CDR1 is MGHRA, CDR2 YSYEKL, per germline. Trimming took 0 bases from V and 8 from J, leaving 13 bases between them. CDR3 residues: CASSQEGRSVEKLFF. The DNA for the CDR3 is TGCGCCAGCAGCCAAGAGGGGAGGTCGGTGGAAAAACTGTTTTTT.

The chain recombines TRBV20-1 with TRBJ2-3; maybe TRBD2 (6 bases). V was clipped by 6 bases and J by 2 bases, with 12 bases between them. CDR3 length equals 13 residues. Germline-derived CDR1 and CDR2 are DFQATT and SNEGSKA (reference sequence). CDR3 in DNA: TGCAGTGCCTGGACTACCCACACAGATACGCAGTATTTT. It yields the protein CSAWTTHTDTQYF.

The V gene is TRBV29-1, the J gene TRBJ1-2; no reliable D call. This CDR3 is built from 13 residues. With 0 bases removed from V and 8 bases from J, the gap between germline ends came to 13 bases. CDR1 is SQVTM, CDR2 ANQGSEA, per germline. The CDR3 loop is CSVEDRSRAGYTF. As DNA, the CDR3 is TGCAGCGTTGAAGATCGATCAAGGGCCGGCTACACCTTC.

The gene calls are TRBV9 and TRBJ2-7; 9 bases match TRBD2. V trimming: 0 bases; J trimming: 6 bases; junction bases outside the gene matches: 4. This CDR3 has 14 residues. Germline lookup yields CDR1 SGDLS and CDR2 YYNGEE. The CDR3 sequence is CASSVDLAGSEQYF. In DNA form, the CDR3 reads TGTGCCAGCAGCGTAGATCTAGCGGGATCCGAGCAGTACTTC.

This chain links TRBV2 with TRBJ2-5; TRBD2 matches at 12 bases. CDR3 size: 14 residues. Germline V gene sequence: CDR1 SNHLY, CDR2 FYNNEI. V lost 6 bases and J lost 5; bases outside the gene matches: 4. In nucleotides, the CDR3 is TGTGCCAGCAGGCAAGGACTAGCGGGGGAGACCCAGTACTTC. Protein product: CASRQGLAGETQYF. Variable domain in full (rest from reference TRBV2 and TRBJ2-5): EPEVTQTPSHQVTQMGQEVILRCVPISNHLYFYWYRQILGQKVEFLVSFYNNEISEKSEIFDDQFSVERPDGSNFTLKIRSTKLEDSAMYFCASRQGLAGETQYFGPGTRLLVL.

The chain joins TRBV4-2 to TRBJ2-1; D unclear. Trimming removed 4 bases from V and 2 bases from J, with 12 bases in between. Germline V gives CDR1 LGHNA, CDR2 YNFKEQ. CDR3 length: 15 residues. Here the CDR3 reads CASSPAGTTYNEQFF. In nucleotides, the CDR3 is TGTGCCAGCAGCCCAGCCGGTACAACCTACAATGAGCAGTTCTTC.

This clonotype was detected once. This chain uses TRBV29-1 with TRBJ1-4; the match to TRBD1 covers 10 bases. The CDR3 consists of 13 residues. Germline trimming cut 4 bases from V and 7 bases from J; bases unmatched to any gene: 3. CDR1 and CDR2 from the germline V gene are SQVTM and ANQGSEA. CDR3 sequence: CSVGGTGAEKLFF. In nucleotides, the CDR3 is TGCAGCGTTGGAGGGACAGGGGCTGAAAAACTGTTTTTT.

This rearrangement joins TRBV28 to TRBJ1-1, with D perhaps TRBD1 (6 bases). Germline V lookup: CDR1 MDHEN, CDR2 SYDVKM. The germline V and J ends were trimmed by 5 bases and 11 bases, with 15 bases remaining between them. There are 12 residues in the CDR3. The CDR3 reads CASSTIRQGAFF. The CDR3 coding sequence is TGTGCCAGCAGTACAATCCGGCAGGGGGCTTTCTTT.

The chain has TRBV9 and TRBJ2-3, with a tentative D call TRBD1 (6 bases). The CDR3 length is 15 residues. The germline CDR1 and CDR2 sequences are SGDLS and YYNGEE. V was pared by 3 bases and J by 1 base, with 12 bases between. Written as DNA, the CDR3 is TGTGCCAGCAGCGCAACAGGGATGGGCACAGATACGCAGTATTTT. Its protein is CASSATGMGTDTQYF.

V is TRBV9 and J is TRBJ2-6, with D unclear. This CDR3 is built from 14 residues. V lost 6 bases, J lost 3 bases, and 10 bases lay in between. Germline V CDR1 and CDR2: SGDLS, YYNGEE. The CDR3 DNA reads as TGTGCCAGCAAAAAACCGGATGGGGCCAACGTCCTGACTTTC. This gives the protein CASKKPDGANVLTF.

The gene calls are TRBV5-4 and TRBJ2-7, with TRBD2 identical over 10 bases. CDR1 is SGHNT and CDR2 is YYREEE in the germline V gene (reference sequence). The CDR3 totals 14 residues. The V and J ends lost 5 bases and 5 bases, in that order; junction bases with no gene match: 7. CDR3: CASRPAGGPHEQYF. The DNA of the CDR3 is TGTGCCAGCAGGCCAGCGGGAGGGCCACACGAGCAGTACTTC.

Details on this clonotype: Its ends do not fully match the called genes, so a read error is possible. The chain has TRBV2 and TRBJ2-5; D is perhaps TRBD2 (5 bases). The CDR3 extends over 11 amino acids. The germline V gene has CDR1 SNHLY and CDR2 FYNNEI. CDR3 coding DNA: TGTGCCAGCAGGGCTGCCGGGATAGGGAACTTC. It codes for CASRAAGIGNF.

This clonotype appeared a single time. The V gene is TRBV29-1, the J gene TRBJ2-3, with unresolved D. Germline V gene lookup returns CDR1 SQVTM and CDR2 ANQGSEA. V was trimmed by 3 bases and J by 2 bases, leaving 9 bases between them. The CDR3 runs to 13 residues. CDR3 in amino acids: CSVDPTYTDTQYF. CDR3 DNA sequence: TGCAGCGTTGACCCTACGTACACAGATACGCAGTATTTT.

V and J are TRBV27 and TRBJ2-3; 7 nucleotides match TRBD2. CDR3 size: 17 residues. The V segment lost 1 base and the J segment 3 bases; nucleotides outside the gene matches: 10. CDR1 is MNHEY, CDR2 SMNVEV, per germline (reference sequence). CDR3 protein: CASSLFTLAGETDTQYF. CDR3 nucleotides: TGTGCCAGCAGTTTATTCACCTTAGCGGGCGAGACAGATACGCAGTATTTT.

The CDR3 reads CANHLGEQYF. In DNA form, the CDR3 reads TGTGCCAACCACCTGGGCGAGCAGTACTTC. The gene calls are TRBV2 and TRBJ2-7; D unclear. In germline, CDR1 is SNHLY, CDR2 FYNNEI. V lost 10 bases to trimming and J lost 6 bases, with 10 bases between them. This CDR3 spans 10 amino acids.

The rearrangement links TRBV25-1 to TRBJ2-4; D is perhaps TRBD2 (5 bases). Germline loops: CDR1 MGHDK, CDR2 SYGVNS. Deletions cut 8 bases from V and 5 bases from J, with 13 bases between. This CDR3 contains 13 residues. The CDR3 region is CASGELSQNIQYF. The CDR3 coding sequence is TGTGCCAGCGGGGAGCTCAGCCAAAACATTCAGTACTTC.

V and J are TRBV29-1 and TRBJ1-1; tentatively, D is TRBD1 (5 bases). Germline CDR1 reads SQVTM; CDR2 reads ANQGSEA. With 4 bases removed from V and 7 bases from J, the gap between germline ends came to 16 bases. The length of the CDR3 is 13 residues. In DNA form, the CDR3 reads TGCAGCGTTGGGCCGGCAGGGTTCGTTGAAGCTTTCTTT. This translates into CSVGPAGFVEAFF.

The CDR3 DNA sequence: TGCGCCAGCAGTATTCTGACAGGGCAGGGAGAGACCCAGTACTTC. This translates into CASSILTGQGETQYF. The V gene is TRBV10-2, the J gene TRBJ2-5; 7 bases are a match to TRBD1. Trimming at V came to 5 bases and at J to 4 bases, leaving 10 bases not matched to a gene. Germline V lookup: CDR1 WSHSY, CDR2 SAAADI. CDR3 length equals 15 residues.

The V and J genes are TRBV7-9 and TRBJ2-5, with a weak D call TRBD2 (6 bases). Trimming left V 6 bases short and J 1 base short, with 15 bases between. The germline gives CDR1 SEHNR, CDR2 FQNEAQ (reference sequence). The CDR3 spans 15 residues. CDR3 DNA sequence: TGTGCCAGCAGTCTCGGGAGTCGAGTCCAAGAGACCCAGTACTTC. Its translation: CASSLGSRVQETQYF.

The chain carries TRBV15 and TRBJ2-1; D gene ambiguous. CDR1 is LNHNV and CDR2 is YYDKDF in the germline V gene (reference sequence). The CDR3 loop spans 13 amino acids. Trimming shortened V by 5 bases and J by 9 bases, and 14 bases separated the two germline ends. The CDR3 sequence: CATSRIGFGEQFF. CDR3 coding DNA: TGTGCCACCAGCCGTATCGGGTTCGGTGAGCAGTTCTTC. Looking up the rest from reference TRBV15 and TRBJ2-1 gives the full variable domain: DAMVIQNPRYQVTQFGKPVTLSCSQTLNHNVMYWYQQKSSQAPKLLFHYYDKDFNNEADTPDNFQSRRPNTSFCFLDIRSPGLGDTAMYLCATSRIGFGEQFFGPGTRLTVL.

V usage is TRBV27 and J usage is TRBJ1-1; 9 bases are shared with TRBD1. This CDR3 comprises 14 residues. The trim removed 1 base at V and 7 bases at J, leaving 4 bases unmatched. Germline V CDR1 and CDR2: MNHEY, SMNVEV (reference sequence). Here the CDR3 reads CASSLFGTGYEAFF. DNA of the CDR3: TGTGCCAGCAGTTTATTTGGGACAGGGTATGAAGCTTTCTTT.

There are a few counts of this clonotype. The CDR3 protein is CSARDRLAGSYEQYF. CDR3 nucleotide sequence: TGCAGTGCTAGAGATCGACTAGCGGGCTCCTACGAGCAGTACTTC. The V gene is TRBV20-1, the J gene TRBJ2-7; 10 bases match TRBD2. V lost 0 bases and J lost 0; bases outside the gene matches: 2. CDR1 and CDR2 (germline): DFQATT, SNEGSKA (reference sequence). This CDR3 contains 15 residues.

The genes are TRBV30 and TRBJ1-1; D not certain. The germline V gene has CDR1 GTSNPN and CDR2 SVGIG (reference sequence). The CDR3 covers 13 residues. V was clipped by 0 bases and J by 3 bases, with 8 bases between them. The DNA for the CDR3 is TGTGCCTGGAGTGTAGGAGAGGACACTGAAGCTTTCTTT. Residues: CAWSVGEDTEAFF. The full variable domain, in which reference TRBV30 and TRBJ1-1 provide the parts outside the CDR3, is SQTIHQWPATLVQPVGSPLSLECTVEGTSNPNLYWYRQAAGRGLQLLFYSVGIGQISSEVPQNLSASRPQDRQFILSSKKLLLSDSGFYLCAWSVGEDTEAFFGQGTRLTVV.

The chain combines TRBV30 with TRBJ2-1; 7 positions agree with TRBD2. V dropped 0 bases and J dropped 5; count of bases not matched to a gene: 10. Germline V gene lookup returns CDR1 GTSNPN and CDR2 SVGIG (reference sequence). This CDR3 spans 16 amino acids. The CDR3 sequence: CAWSVRRLAVHNEQFF. The CDR3 bases are TGTGCCTGGAGTGTCCGTCGCCTAGCGGTTCACAATGAGCAGTTCTTC.

The rearrangement joins TRBV2 to TRBJ2-1; TRBD2 matches 8 bases. The CDR3 spans 13 residues. The V and J ends lost 7 bases and 4 bases, in that order; junction bases with no gene match: 3. Germline-derived CDR1 and CDR2 are SNHLY and FYNNEI. For the CDR3, the DNA is TGTGCCAGCAAACTAGCGGATTACAATGAGCAGTTCTTC. Residues: CASKLADYNEQFF. Drawing the rest from reference TRBV2 and TRBJ2-1, the complete variable domain is EPEVTQTPSHQVTQMGQEVILRCVPISNHLYFYWYRQILGQKVEFLVSFYNNEISEKSEIFDDQFSVERPDGSNFTLKIRSTKLEDSAMYFCASKLADYNEQFFGPGTRLTVL.

This chain joins TRBV28 and TRBJ1-1; no clear D gene. The V and J ends lost 3 bases and 0 bases respectively, with 8 bases between them. The CDR3 is 14 residues long. Per the germline V gene, CDR1 is MDHEN and CDR2 is SYDVKM. The CDR3 loop reads CASSFRIMNTEAFF. Written as DNA, the CDR3 is TGTGCCAGCAGTTTCAGAATTATGAACACTGAAGCTTTCTTT.

V and J are TRBV12-3 or TRBV12-4 and TRBJ2-2; D call uncertain. V was shortened by 5 bases and J by 5 bases, with 6 bases between the two germline ends. CDR3 size: 12 residues. The CDR3 DNA sequence: TGTGCCAGCAGTGGGCGGACCGGGGAGCTGTTTTTT. Protein sequence: CASSGRTGELFF.